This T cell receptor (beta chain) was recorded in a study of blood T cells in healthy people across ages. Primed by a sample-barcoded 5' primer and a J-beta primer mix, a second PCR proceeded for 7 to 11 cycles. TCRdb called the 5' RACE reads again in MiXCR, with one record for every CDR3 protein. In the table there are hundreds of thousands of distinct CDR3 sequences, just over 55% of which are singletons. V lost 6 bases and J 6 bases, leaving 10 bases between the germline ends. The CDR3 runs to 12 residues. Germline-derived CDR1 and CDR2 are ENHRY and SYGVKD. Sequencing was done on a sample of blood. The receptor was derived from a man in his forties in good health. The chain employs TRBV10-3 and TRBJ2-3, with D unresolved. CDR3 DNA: TGTGCCATCAGCCCAGAGGAGGATACGCAGTATTTT. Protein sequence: CAISPEEDTQYF.